A single sample gave rise to the 21 T cell receptor beta chains below, sequenced in a study of T cell responses to AZD1222 COVID-19 vaccine. TCRdb keeps only in-frame clones here, not all; method: immunoSEQ multiplex PCR. The data contain about 120,000 clones, around nine tenths of them singletons. Sequencing used peripheral blood, obtained on day 0 of AZD1222 vaccination. The receptors were gathered from an adult in good health.

The J gene is TRBJ2-3, the V gene TRBV5-6; 13 nucleotides line up with TRBD2. The CDR3 runs 16 residues. The germline gives CDR1 SGHDT, CDR2 YYEEEE. V shed 5 bases, J shed 4 bases, and the junction held 7 bases outside the gene matches. The CDR3 loop reads CASRYTSGGAADTQYF. The CDR3 coding sequence is TGTGCCAGCAGGTACACTAGCGGGGGGGCCGCAGATACGCAGTATTTT. The variable domain in full, with the rest retrieved from reference TRBV5-6 and TRBJ2-3, is DAGVTQSPTHLIKTRGQQVTLRCSPKSGHDTVSWYQQALGQGPQFIFQYYEEEERQRGNFPDRFSGHQFPNYSSELNVNALLLGDSALYLCASRYTSGGAADTQYFGPGTRLTVL.

The DNA for the CDR3 is TGTGCCAGCAGCCTGACAGGGTACACTGAAGCTTTCTTT. It codes for CASSLTGYTEAFF. The rearrangement links TRBV7-3 to TRBJ1-1; the match to TRBD1 covers 7 bases. This CDR3 has 13 amino acids. CDR1 and CDR2 from the germline V gene are SGHTA and FQGTGA. With V trimmed by 5 bases and J by 3 bases, 3 bases remained unmatched. Complete variable domain (other parts from reference TRBV7-3 and TRBJ1-1): GAGVSQTPSNKVTEKGKYVELRCDPISGHTALYWYRQSLGQGPEFLIYFQGTGAADDSGLPNDRFFAVRPEGSVSTLKIQRTERGDSAVYLCASSLTGYTEAFFGQGTRLTVV.

J is TRBJ1-6 and V is TRBV7-6; 8 nucleotides match TRBD1. This CDR3 spans 16 amino acids. Germline V gene lookup returns CDR1 SGHVS and CDR2 FNYEAQ. J was trimmed by 10 bases and V by 1 base; bases with no gene match: 9. The CDR3 DNA sequence: TGTGCCAGCAGCTTAGAGCCTGACAGGGGATGGTCACCCCTCCACTTT. Its protein is CASSLEPDRGWSPLHF.

This clone was seen a few times. The chain combines TRBV7-3 with TRBJ1-1; TRBD1 agrees at 8 bases. The CDR3 length is 14 residues. Looked up from germline, CDR1 is SGHTA and CDR2 is FQGTGA. The J segment lost 7 bases and the V segment lost 2 bases, leaving 6 bases of the junction unmatched. CDR3 amino acids: CASSLGDGQGEAFF. CDR3 nucleotide sequence: TGTGCCAGCAGCTTAGGGGACGGACAGGGTGAAGCTTTCTTT.

The gene calls are TRBV5-1 and TRBJ2-1; 7 bases line up with TRBD2. Trimming took 0 bases from V and 6 from J; bases not matched to a gene: 6. The CDR3 consists of 15 residues. Per germline, CDR1 SGHRS and CDR2 YFSETQ. CDR3 DNA: TGCGCCAGCAGCTTGGCCGGGGACTACCTCAATGAGCAGTTCTTC. Residues: CASSLAGDYLNEQFF.

The chain uses TRBV7-2 and TRBJ1-2; possibly TRBD1 for D (6 bases). CDR3 length equals 15 residues. The germline V and J ends were trimmed by 3 bases and 3 bases, with 14 bases remaining between them. Germline lookup yields CDR1 SGHTA and CDR2 FQGNSA. CDR3 in amino acids: CASSLGQGLDYGYTF. CDR3 nucleotide sequence: TGTGCCAGCAGCTTGGGCCAGGGGTTAGACTATGGCTACACCTTC.

The CDR3 bases are TGTGCCAGCTCACCAGTAAGCGTTCCTAACTATGGCTACACCTTC. It codes for CASSPVSVPNYGYTF. The chain is built from TRBV18 and TRBJ1-2; no reliable D call. The length of the CDR3 is 15 residues. The V gene's germline CDR1 is KGHSH and CDR2 LQKENI. V was cut by 2 bases and J by 0 bases, with 10 bases left in between.

This clone was observed once. The rearrangement links TRBV27 to TRBJ2-7, with D hard to call. Between the trimmed V and J ends, which lost 3 bases and 2 bases, there was a span of 11 bases. The CDR3 totals 14 residues. Germline-derived CDR1 and CDR2 are MNHEY and SMNVEV (reference sequence). In DNA, the CDR3 is TGTGCCAGCAGTTTGGTCGCCGGACCCTACGAGCAGTACTTC. Translated, it gives CASSLVAGPYEQYF.

This clone has more than one count but fewer than ten. The chain employs TRBV6-2 or TRBV6-3 and TRBJ2-3; 8 bases match TRBD1. Trimming took 5 bases from V and 0 from J; bases not matched to a gene: 1. The CDR3 runs to 14 residues. Germline V lookup: CDR1 MNHEY, CDR2 SVGEGT. The CDR3 loop reads CASSRTGSTDTQYF. The CDR3 DNA reads as TGTGCCAGCAGTAGGACAGGGAGCACAGATACGCAGTATTTT.

Remarks on this clone: A read error is likely, as this CDR3 ends without the conserved phenylalanine or tryptophan. No DNA is shown, since the ends of the CDR3 on it are uncertain; the CDR3 is the one TCRdb lists. The chain has TRBV6-1 and TRBJ1-3. CDR1 and CDR2 from the germline V gene are MNHNS and SASEGT. The CDR3 spans 15 amino acids, including both terminal residues. CDR3 loop: CASSELADLWAPDRI.

The chain carries TRBV20-1 and TRBJ1-4; TRBD1 agrees at 10 bases. The germline CDR1 and CDR2 sequences are DFQATT and SNEGSKA (reference sequence). The CDR3 totals 13 residues. After removal of 3 bases from V and 7 bases from J, the junction contained 2 bases not matched to a gene. CDR3 coding DNA: TGCAGTGCTAGTAGGGACAGGGGTGAAAAACTGTTTTTT. Translating it yields CSASRDRGEKLFF.

The chain uses TRBV6-5 and TRBJ1-2, with 9 positions matching TRBD1. Germline CDR1 is MNHEY and CDR2 is SVGAGI. This CDR3 comprises 14 residues. V shed 4 bases and J 7 bases; nucleotides not matched to a gene: 7. CDR3 bases: TGTGCCAGCAGTTCGGGACAGGGAACGGGTGGCTACACCTTC. It is translated as CASSSGQGTGGYTF.

V usage is TRBV11-2 and J usage is TRBJ1-1; D is perhaps TRBD1 (6 bases). V lost 4 bases and J 3 bases, leaving 12 bases between the germline ends. From germline, CDR1 is SGHAT and CDR2 FQNNGV. This CDR3 has 14 residues. The DNA for the CDR3 is TGTGCCAGCAGCTCCTACAGGGTGCACACTGAAGCTTTCTTT. It translates to CASSSYRVHTEAFF.

This clone was counted a single time. The CDR3 spells CASSSDIETQYF. Written as DNA, the CDR3 is TGTGCCAGCAGTTCGGATATCGAGACCCAGTACTTC. This rearrangement joins TRBV6-5 to TRBJ2-5; D is ambiguous. Germline V CDR1 and CDR2: MNHEY, SVGAGI. This CDR3 contains 12 residues. V was shortened by 4 bases and J by 5 bases, with 8 bases between the two germline ends.

The chain links TRBV18 to TRBJ1-1; the D gene is possibly TRBD1 (6 bases). Germline loops: CDR1 KGHSH, CDR2 LQKENI. This CDR3 has 14 amino acids. The V end was cut by 1 base, the J end by 2 bases, with 8 bases between. CDR3 loop: CASSPRTVNTEAFF. CDR3 nucleotide sequence: TGTGCCAGCTCACCACGGACAGTTAACACTGAAGCTTTCTTT.

The V gene is TRBV3-1 (or the pseudogene TRBV3-2), the J gene TRBJ2-6, with no clear D. The CDR3 length is 14 residues. In germline, CDR1 is LGHDT, CDR2 YNNKEL (reference sequence). V was pared by 7 bases and J by 7 bases, with 14 bases between. CDR3 amino acids: CASTPTTNANVLTF. CDR3 coding DNA: TGTGCCAGCACCCCAACTACAAATGCCAACGTCCTGACTTTC.

The CDR3, as DNA: TGTGCCAGCAGCTTAGATACCAATGAGCAGTTCTTC. Encoded protein: CASSLDTNEQFF. This chain joins TRBV11-3 and TRBJ2-1, with D hard to call. The CDR3 sequence is 12 residues long. V lost 0 bases and J 6 bases, leaving 3 bases between the germline ends. Germline values: CDR1 SGHNT, CDR2 YENEEA.

This clone was counted only a few times. V and J are TRBV18 and TRBJ1-2, with 11 bases identical to TRBD1. V dropped 5 bases and J dropped 5; count of bases not matched to a gene: 13. The V gene's germline CDR1 is KGHSH and CDR2 LQKENI. The CDR3 loop spans 17 amino acids. The CDR3 DNA reads TGTGCCAGCTCAGGACAACACACCGGGACAGGGGGATATGGCTACACCTTC. Residues: CASSGQHTGTGGYGYTF.

The J gene is TRBJ2-7, the V gene TRBV15, with 7 bases fitting TRBD1. Germline V gene sequence: CDR1 LNHNV, CDR2 YYDKDF (reference sequence). The CDR3 covers 15 residues. J lost 1 base, V lost 3 bases, and 6 bases had no gene match. The CDR3 region has the DNA TGTGCCACCAGCAGGGCCGGGACAGCTTCCTACGAGCAGTACTTC. Translating it yields CATSRAGTASYEQYF.

The chain carries TRBV6-5 and TRBJ1-2; D may be TRBD1 (6 bases). Trimming removed 4 bases from V and 7 bases from J, with 16 bases in between. The CDR3 length is 14 residues. Germline V gives CDR1 MNHEY, CDR2 SVGAGI. The CDR3, as DNA: TGTGCCAGCAGTTGGTTGGACAGAGCAGGTGGCTACACCTTC. Its protein is CASSWLDRAGGYTF.

The chain couples TRBV6-5 to TRBJ1-2, with D maybe TRBD1 (5 bases). CDR1 is MNHEY, CDR2 SVGAGI, per germline. V shed 8 bases and J shed 2 bases, with 12 bases lying between them. This CDR3 comprises 13 residues. CDR3 in amino acids: CASVQDGNYGYTF. The CDR3 DNA follows: TGTGCCAGCGTACAGGACGGGAACTATGGCTACACCTTC.